Sequencing of this TCR beta chain was carried out in a study of blood T cells in healthy people across ages. The authors extracted at least 5 micrograms of total RNA per sample. Alongside a J-beta primer mix, a sample-barcoded 5' primer served in a second PCR lasting about 7 to 11 cycles. Every individual sample yielded 3 million or more paired-end reads (each containing CDR3). TCRdb itself ran the 5' RACE reads through MiXCR, one entry per CDR3 protein. The profile covers over 1,300,000 distinct CDR3 sequences, with approximately 63% appearing a single time and 6.5% to 8.5% taken by the ten largest. Worth noting for this clonotype: Antigen: not known.

The CDR3 extends over 17 amino acids. V was pared by 1 base and J by 1 base, with 8 bases of the junction left unmatched. From germline, CDR1 is SGHVS and CDR2 FNYEAQ. Study-level results: TCR beta diversity, measured per million T cells, fell in a roughly linear way with age. The donors' CMV status was not determined, possibly confounding changes in expanded clonotypes.

Sequences were obtained from blood. This TCR derives from a man in his late teens or twenties in good health. The rearrangement joins TRBV7-6 to TRBJ2-3, with TRBD2 identical over 7 bases. CDR3 residues: CASSLVLAVTRTDTQYF. In nucleotides, the CDR3 is TGTGCCAGCAGCTTAGTCCTAGCGGTTACGCGCACAGATACGCAGTATTTT.